This is a list of T cell receptor beta chains from one sample in a study of T cells in pancreatic ductal adenocarcinoma. Produced via immunoSEQ multiplex PCR; TCRdb's table is partial and in-frame only. The table lists over 85,000 clones, over 90% of them singletons. The sequencing sample was made of PBMCs. The receptors originated from a human donor with pancreatic ductal adenocarcinoma. The CDR3 runs from the conserved cysteine through the conserved F or W. The order of the fields is J gene, clone size, V gene, D gene, CDR3 DNA, CDR3 protein. A D gene is named only where the DNA matches it firmly. The size field is filled for only some rows; it gives once, few, many or a size class.

J: TRBJ2-7
size: .
V: TRBV4-3
D: TRBD2
DNA: TGCGCCAGCAGCCAAGTAGCGGGAGGGACCTCCTACGAGCAGTACTTC
CDR3: CASSQVAGGTSYEQYF

J: TRBJ2-6
size: .
V: TRBV15
D: .
DNA: TGTGCCACCAGGTCCCTAGGGGCTGGGGCCAACGTCCTGACTTTC
CDR3: CATRSLGAGANVLTF

J: TRBJ1-5
size: .
V: TRBV30
D: TRBD1
DNA: TGTGCCTGGAGTGGGGGGACAGGGGTTAATCAGCCCCAGCATTTT
CDR3: CAWSGGTGVNQPQHF

J: TRBJ1-1
size: .
V: TRBV6-5
D: .
DNA: TGTGCCAGCAGCTCACATGGACACCCGAACACTGAAGCTTTCTTT
CDR3: CASSSHGHPNTEAFF

J: TRBJ1-1
size: .
V: TRBV7-9
D: .
DNA: TGTGCCAGCAGCTTAGAGACAGAAGCTTTCTTT
CDR3: CASSLETEAFF

J: TRBJ2-3
size: .
V: TRBV7-8
D: .
DNA: TGTGCCAGCAGCTCCGAGTGGGGGGCAGATACGCAGTATTTT
CDR3: CASSSEWGADTQYF

J: TRBJ1-4
size: .
V: TRBV9
D: .
DNA: TGTGCCAGCAGCGAGGCCCCACGGAGTGAAAAACTGTTTTTT
CDR3: CASSEAPRSEKLFF

J: TRBJ1-1
size: .
V: TRBV29-1
D: TRBD1
DNA: TGCAGCGTTGGACAGGGGGTAGGCACTGAAGCTTTCTTT
CDR3: CSVGQGVGTEAFF

J: TRBJ2-1
size: .
V: TRBV5-5
D: .
DNA: TGTGCCAGCAGCTCCAGGGAACCTGAGCAGTTCTTC
CDR3: CASSSREPEQFF

J: TRBJ2-2
size: once
V: TRBV28
D: .
DNA: TGTGCCAGCAGTCAAAACACCGGGGAGCTGTTTTTT
CDR3: CASSQNTGELFF

J: TRBJ2-3
size: .
V: TRBV6-6
D: .
DNA: TGTGCCAGCAGTTACCCATGGGGCCCCCCAGATACGCAGTATTTT
CDR3: CASSYPWGPPDTQYF

J: TRBJ2-7
size: .
V: TRBV27
D: .
DNA: TGTGCCAGCAGTCCCCAGTCGGGCGAGCAGTACTTC
CDR3: CASSPQSGEQYF

J: TRBJ1-2
size: .
V: TRBV7-9
D: TRBD1
DNA: TGTGCCAGCCAAGGGATCCCATCGACAGGGGACGGCTACACCTTC
CDR3: CASQGIPSTGDGYTF

J: TRBJ1-1
size: .
V: TRBV6-4
D: .
DNA: TGTGCCAGCAGTCAAACGCCGTGGGGGGACACTGAAGCTTTCTTT
CDR3: CASSQTPWGDTEAFF

J: TRBJ2-1
size: .
V: TRBV18
D: TRBD1
DNA: TGTGCCAGCTCACGAGGACAGGGGGTCTATAGTGAGCAGTTCTTC
CDR3: CASSRGQGVYSEQFF

J: TRBJ2-7
size: .
V: TRBV28
D: .
DNA: TGTGCCAGCAGTTTATGGGCGGGAATCTATTACGAGCAGTACTTC
CDR3: CASSLWAGIYYEQYF

J: TRBJ2-7
size: .
V: TRBV27
D: TRBD2
DNA: TGTGCCAGCAGTTTACTAGCGGGCCCCACCTACGAGCAGTACTTC
CDR3: CASSLLAGPTYEQYF

J: TRBJ1-1
size: .
V: TRBV27
D: .
DNA: TGTGCCAGCAGTTTAGCTGCAGGTATGAACACTGAAGCTTTCTTT
CDR3: CASSLAAGMNTEAFF

J: TRBJ2-3
size: .
V: TRBV6-1
D: TRBD1
DNA: TGTGCCAGCAGTGAAGTTTCCGGGACAGGGGGCACAGATACGCAGTATTTT
CDR3: CASSEVSGTGGTDTQYF

J: TRBJ2-3
size: .
V: TRBV18
D: TRBD2
DNA: TGTGCCAGCTCACCCTCTAGCGGGCGGGAGGATACGCAGTATTTT
CDR3: CASSPSSGREDTQYF

J: TRBJ2-2
size: .
V: TRBV7-8
D: TRBD2
DNA: TGTGCCAGCAGCTTAGTCCGGGGGGACACCGGGGAGCTGTTTTTT
CDR3: CASSLVRGDTGELFF

J: TRBJ2-5
size: .
V: TRBV5-4
D: .
DNA: TGTGCCAGCAGCTTGGATCAACAAGAGACCCAGTACTTC
CDR3: CASSLDQQETQYF

J: TRBJ2-1
size: .
V: TRBV7-9
D: TRBD2
DNA: TGTGCCAGCAGCCGAGCGGGAACCTACAATGAGCAGTTCTTC
CDR3: CASSRAGTYNEQFF

J: TRBJ1-1
size: once
V: TRBV4-3
D: .
DNA: TGCGCCAGCGCCGCGATCGGGAACACTGAAGCTTTCTTT
CDR3: CASAAIGNTEAFF

J: TRBJ2-5
size: .
V: TRBV7-2
D: .
DNA: TGTGCCAGCAGCTTACAGGAGACCCAGTACTTC
CDR3: CASSLQETQYF

J: TRBJ2-7
size: .
V: TRBV19
D: TRBD1
DNA: TGTGCCAGTAGTATAGCGGCAGGGGGCCTCTACGAGCAGTACTTC
CDR3: CASSIAAGGLYEQYF

J: TRBJ2-7
size: .
V: TRBV28
D: .
DNA: TGTGCCAGCACCTCACGACCGTCAGGCATCTCCTACGAGCAGTACTTC
CDR3: CASTSRPSGISYEQYF

J: TRBJ2-5
size: .
V: TRBV28
D: TRBD2
DNA: TGTGCCAGCAGCTCCGCTGACCCCGCTAGCGGGAGGTCGGAGACCCAGTACTTC
CDR3: CASSSADPASGRSETQYF

J: TRBJ2-1
size: .
V: TRBV5-6
D: TRBD2
DNA: TGTGCCAGCAGCTATCATACCGGGACTAGCGGGATAGCGTTCTTC
CDR3: CASSYHTGTSGIAFF